The 7 T cell receptor beta chains below come from one sample, sequenced in a study of glioma-infiltrating T cells. Amplification of TCR alpha and beta CDR3 regions from RNA used iRepertoire nested multiplex PCR. One entry per CDR3 protein results from TCRdb running MiXCR on the multiplex PCR reads. The data show around 100,000 distinct CDR3 sequences, around 28% seen once. The sequenced sample was glioma tissue, nonneoplastic brain tissue, or PBMCs (not recorded which). The receptors derive from a human donor with low-grade glioma or glioblastoma, undergoing nonglioma brain surgery, or in good health (not recorded which).

This clonotype was observed at least ten times. The CDR3 nucleotides read TGCGCCAGCAGCTTGCCTAGCGGGGGTTCCTACAATGAGCAGTTCTTC. It specifies CASSLPSGGSYNEQFF. The chain carries TRBV5-1 and TRBJ2-1, with 10 bases matching TRBD2. CDR1 and CDR2 from the germline V gene are SGHRS and YFSETQ. The CDR3 is made up of 16 amino acids. V was pared by 1 base and J by 1 base, with 2 bases of the junction left unmatched.

Concerning this clonotype itself: One end of the junction fails to match germline, which may point to a read error. The rearrangement joins TRBV18 to TRBJ1-1, with 7 bases aligning to TRBD1. The germline V gene has CDR1 KGHSH and CDR2 LQKENI. This CDR3 contains 13 residues. CDR3 protein: CANSGQDDTEAFF. Written as DNA, the CDR3 is TGTGCCAACTCAGGACAGGACGACACTGAAGCTTTCTTT.

On this clonotype itself: The CDR3 end shows no conserved phenylalanine or tryptophan, and so a read error is likely. This chain joins TRBV4-1 and TRBJ2-5, with a weak D call TRBD1 (6 bases). The CDR3 runs 16 residues. Germline V gene lookup returns CDR1 MGHRA and CDR2 YSYEKL. The V gene lost 1 base and the J gene lost 1 base, with 13 bases spanning the gap. CDR3 bases: TGCGCCAGCAGCCAAGGACCACAGGGAGCCCAAGAGACCCAGTACCTC. Residues: CASSQGPQGAQETQYL.

Only a few counts were recorded for this clonotype. This sequence joins TRBV18 and TRBJ2-1; no clear D. V was cut by 3 bases and J by 8 bases, with 5 bases left in between. The CDR3 totals 11 residues. Germline CDR1 is KGHSH and CDR2 is LQKENI. The CDR3 bases are TGTGCCAGCTCACCCATTGATGAGCAGTTCTTC. This gives the protein CASSPIDEQFF.

This clonotype appeared a few times. The chain carries TRBV7-9 and TRBJ1-5, with 9 nucleotides matching TRBD1. V shed 5 bases and J 3 bases; nucleotides not matched to a gene: 5. The CDR3 totals 15 residues. Looked up from germline, CDR1 is SEHNR and CDR2 is FQNEAQ (reference sequence). CDR3 nucleotide sequence: TGTGCCAGCAGCAGGGGGACAGGGATCAATCAGCCCCAGCATTTT. Its translation: CASSRGTGINQPQHF.

There are many counts of this clonotype. The chain has TRBV7-2 and TRBJ2-5; maybe TRBD2 (7 bases). The CDR3 spans 17 residues. V lost 4 bases and J lost 5, with 23 bases in between. Germline assignment: CDR1 SGHTA and CDR2 FQGNSA. The CDR3 DNA is TGTGCCAGCAGCTCTAAGACCCCTCCGCGGGGGCTGGAGACCCAGTACTTC. Translating gives CASSSKTPPRGLETQYF.

Details on this clonotype: One junction end does not reproduce the germline sequence, and a read error may be involved. The chain is built from TRBV5-1 and TRBJ2-7; 7 bases are a match to TRBD1. This CDR3 contains 15 residues. Germline lookup yields CDR1 SGHRS and CDR2 YFSETQ. Here the CDR3 reads CSSSLAQGVAYEQYF. The DNA of the CDR3 is TGCTCCAGCAGCTTGGCTCAGGGGGTAGCCTACGAGCAGTACTTC.